Listed below are T cell receptor beta chains from one sample, sequenced in a study of shared clonotypes between healthy human individuals. The repertoire was sequenced with immunoSEQ multiplex PCR; TCRdb's copy has only in-frame clones and lacks some. The sample includes 650,000 to 750,000 clones, about two thirds of them seen just once. The specimen was memory CD4+ T cells sorted from blood. These receptor sequences come from a woman under 40 in good health. Both conserved end residues are part of each CDR3. D genes are given only for firm matches. Clone sizes are given selectively: once, few, many, or a class where the clone is expanded.

J gene,V gene,D gene,clone size,CDR3 protein,CDR3 DNA
TRBJ1-4,TRBV6-1,.,.,CASSEGVGPTTNEKLFF,TGTGCCAGCAGTGAAGGGGTAGGGCCGACAACTAATGAAAAACTGTTTTTT
TRBJ2-7,TRBV21-1,.,.,CASSKGRTGEGKQYF,TGTGCCAGCAGCAAAGGGAGGACAGGGGAAGGAAAGCAGTACTTC
TRBJ1-3,TRBV23-1,TRBD1,.,CASTQPPFRDRVTTGNTIYF,TGCGCCAGCACTCAACCCCCTTTCCGGGACAGGGTTACAACTGGAAACACCATATATTTT
TRBJ2-7,TRBV28,TRBD1,.,CASSLNGQVFYEQYF,TGTGCCAGCAGTTTAAACGGACAGGTATTCTACGAGCAGTACTTC
TRBJ1-4,TRBV6-5,.,.,CASSYSRTNEKLFF,TGTGCCAGCAGTTACTCGAGGACTAATGAAAAACTGTTTTTT
TRBJ2-5,TRBV4-2,TRBD1,.,CASSQKAGQGETQYF,TGTGCGAGCAGCCAAAAGGCCGGACAGGGGGAGACCCAGTACTTC
TRBJ1-2,TRBV25-1,TRBD1,.,CASSLGGRADYGYTF,TGTGCCAGTTCTCTAGGGGGCAGGGCGGACTATGGCTACACCTTC
TRBJ2-1,TRBV10-3,.,.,CAISENLGEQFF,TGTGCCATCAGTGAGAATTTGGGTGAGCAGTTCTTC
TRBJ2-5,TRBV27,.,.,CASSLSRTGGETQYF,TGTGCCAGCAGTTTATCTAGAACAGGAGGGGAGACCCAGTACTTC
TRBJ2-3,TRBV5-1,.,.,CASSPEWAYTDTQYF,TGCGCCAGCTCACCCGAGTGGGCTTACACAGATACGCAGTATTTT
TRBJ2-1,TRBV7-3,TRBD2,few,CASSPTAQRERQFF,TGTGCCAGCAGCCCTACGGCCCAGCGGGAGCGGCAGTTCTTC
TRBJ2-3,TRBV11-2,.,.,CASSQNLAALDTQYF,TGTGCCAGCAGCCAAAATCTAGCAGCATTAGATACGCAGTATTTT
TRBJ1-2,TRBV6-6,.,.,CASSYSGPDYGYTF,TGTGCCAGCAGTTACTCCGGACCCGACTATGGCTACACCTTC
TRBJ2-3,TRBV19,TRBD1,few,CASRGTGTGEDTQYF,TGTGCCAGTAGGGGAACCGGGACAGGGGAAGATACGCAGTATTTT
TRBJ1-5,TRBV6-5,.,.,CASSYDGGHSNQPQHF,TGTGCCAGCAGTTACGACGGGGGTCACAGCAATCAGCCCCAGCATTTT
TRBJ2-6,TRBV15,.,many,CATSSADSGANVLTF,TGTGCCACCAGCTCTGCCGACTCTGGGGCCAACGTCCTGACTTTC
TRBJ2-3,TRBV11-2,.,.,CASSSGWRRADTQYF,TGTGCCAGCAGCTCCGGGTGGAGGCGCGCAGATACGCAGTATTTT
TRBJ2-7,TRBV10-2,.,.,CASSEPGRGEQYF,TGCGCCAGCAGTGAGCCAGGACGGGGGGAGCAGTACTTC
TRBJ1-4,TRBV5-1,.,.,CASTGANEKLFF,TGCGCCAGCACCGGGGCGAATGAAAAACTGTTTTTT
TRBJ2-3,TRBV18,TRBD1,.,CASSPPVRGIEDTQYF,TGTGCCAGCTCACCACCGGTCAGGGGGATCGAAGATACGCAGTATTTT
TRBJ2-7,TRBV5-4,TRBD1,.,CASSLRDRGLYEQYF,TGTGCCAGCAGCTTGAGAGACAGGGGGCTCTACGAGCAGTACTTC
TRBJ2-7,TRBV7-2,TRBD2,.,CASSITSGRREQYF,TGTGCCAGCAGCATCACTAGCGGGAGGCGCGAGCAGTACTTC
TRBJ2-1,TRBV4-1,TRBD2,few,CASSQEGTGGRYEQFF,TGCGCCAGCAGCCAAGAAGGCACGGGAGGGAGGTATGAGCAGTTCTTC
TRBJ1-2,TRBV11-2,TRBD1,.,CASSFSDRVKATF,TGTGCCAGCAGCTTTTCGGACAGGGTGAAAGCCACCTTC
TRBJ1-5,TRBV5-1,.,.,CASSLAPATGKLRDQPQHF,TGCGCCAGCAGCTTGGCCCCAGCTACAGGGAAACTAAGGGATCAGCCCCAGCATTTT
TRBJ1-4,TRBV11-2,TRBD1,.,CASSAGQGFNEKLFF,TGTGCCAGCAGCGCTGGACAGGGGTTTAATGAAAAACTGTTTTTT
TRBJ2-6,TRBV6-1,.,.,CASSKVSGANVLTF,TGTGCCAGCAGTAAGGTCTCTGGGGCCAACGTCCTGACTTTC
TRBJ2-1,TRBV7-3,.,.,CASSLHFDNEQFF,TGTGCCAGCAGCTTACACTTTGACAATGAGCAGTTCTTC
TRBJ2-6,TRBV30,.,few,CAYRHPGANVLTF,TGTGCCTACCGTCACCCGGGGGCCAACGTCCTGACTTTC
TRBJ2-5,TRBV18,.,.,CASSLSLSETQYF,TGTGCCAGCTCACTTAGCCTGTCCGAGACCCAGTACTTC
TRBJ1-3,TRBV11-2,.,.,CASSLQFGRTVGNTIYF,TGTGCCAGCAGCTTACAATTCGGTCGGACAGTTGGAAACACCATATATTTT
TRBJ1-2,TRBV5-6,.,many,CASSYDVGRGYTF,TGTGCCAGCAGCTATGATGTGGGACGTGGCTACACCTTC
TRBJ2-7,TRBV6-5,TRBD1,.,CASSSAGTDYEQYF,TGTGCCAGCAGTTCGGCCGGGACAGACTACGAGCAGTACTTC
TRBJ2-6,TRBV5-1,.,.,CASSPMVSGANVLTF,TGCGCCAGCAGCCCCATGGTCTCTGGGGCCAACGTCCTGACTTTC
TRBJ1-2,TRBV19,TRBD1,.,CASSIRTGNYGYTF,TGTGCCAGTAGTATCCGGACAGGAAACTATGGCTACACCTTC
TRBJ2-7,TRBV11-2,TRBD1,few,CASSKQGIDEQYF,TGTGCCAGCAGCAAACAGGGGATCGACGAGCAGTACTTC
TRBJ2-7,TRBV7-8,TRBD2,.,CASSPAGSPYYEQYF,TGTGCCAGCAGCCCAGCGGGATCACCTTACTACGAGCAGTACTTC
TRBJ2-7,TRBV5-4,TRBD1,.,CASSRTGDEQYF,TGTGCCAGCAGCAGGACAGGGGACGAGCAGTACTTC
TRBJ2-1,TRBV7-3,.,.,CASSLEGEQFF,TGTGCCAGCAGCTTAGAGGGTGAGCAGTTCTTC
TRBJ2-7,TRBV6-5,.,.,CASNTGQGGEQYF,TGTGCCAGCAACACTGGGCAGGGGGGCGAGCAGTACTTC
TRBJ2-3,TRBV7-7,TRBD2,few,CASSLNTGGTDTQYF,TGTGCCAGCAGCTTAAATACGGGAGGTACAGATACGCAGTATTTT
TRBJ1-1,TRBV5-5,.,.,CASSSLQISNTEAFF,TGTGCCAGCAGCTCGTTACAGATTTCGAACACTGAAGCTTTCTTT
TRBJ2-7,TRBV27,.,once,CASSFASGDTSYEQYF,TGTGCCAGCAGTTTCGCCTCTGGGGACACTTCCTACGAGCAGTACTTC
TRBJ2-2,TRBV7-8,.,.,CASRLFEATLTGELFF,TGTGCCAGCAGACTATTCGAGGCCACCTTGACCGGGGAGCTGTTTTTT
TRBJ2-1,TRBV5-1,TRBD2,.,CASSLRTSGGNEQFF,TGCGCCAGCAGCTTGAGGACTAGCGGGGGGAATGAGCAGTTCTTC
TRBJ1-2,TRBV7-9,.,.,CASSLAGQESNYGYTF,TGTGCCAGCAGCTTAGCAGGACAAGAAAGTAACTATGGCTACACCTTC
TRBJ1-2,TRBV19,TRBD1,many,CASQGRTGYYGYTF,TGTGCCAGCCAGGGAAGGACAGGGTACTATGGCTACACCTTC
TRBJ2-1,TRBV11-2,.,.,CASSSSGNEQFF,TGTGCCAGCAGCTCTAGTGGCAATGAGCAGTTCTTC
TRBJ2-3,TRBV15,.,.,CATSRDLFSTDTQYF,TGTGCCACCAGCAGAGATCTCTTCAGCACAGATACGCAGTATTTT
TRBJ1-1,TRBV2,.,few,CASSDQGNTEAFF,TGTGCCAGCAGTGATCAGGGAAACACTGAAGCTTTCTTT
TRBJ1-2,TRBV9,TRBD1,.,CASSTRDSAFYTF,TGTGCCAGCAGCACCCGGGACAGTGCATTTTACACCTTC